Below are 9 T cell receptor beta chains sequenced from a single sample in a study of memory CD4+ T cells and cytomegalovirus serostatus. The sort gate was single viable CD3+CD4+CD8-CD45RO+ cells for memory CD4+ T cells. Using immunoSEQ multiplex PCR, the repertoire was profiled, and TCRdb retains in-frame clones only, with some absent. Among about 41,000 clones listed, about 76% were seen once. The sequenced sample was memory CD4+ T cells from blood. These receptors all stem from an adult in good health and CMV-seronegative.

The CDR3 sequence is CAWSVGGTQHF. The CDR3 DNA reads TGTGCCTGGAGTGTCGGGGGGACTCAGCATTTT. The rearrangement joins TRBV30 to TRBJ1-5; a weak D match, TRBD1 (5 bases). CDR3 length equals 11 residues. Germline values: CDR1 GTSNPN, CDR2 SVGIG (reference sequence). Trimming removed 0 bases at V and 13 bases at J, with 10 bases between.

This CDR3 reads CATQGRGEDTQYF. CDR3 nucleotides: TGTGCCACCCAGGGCAGGGGGGAAGATACGCAGTATTTT. V usage is TRBV19 and J usage is TRBJ2-3, with D perhaps TRBD1 (7 bases). The ends were cut back, 10 bases at V and 5 bases at J, with 16 bases in the middle. The CDR3 spans 13 residues. CDR1 and CDR2 (germline): LNHDA, SQIVND (reference sequence).

Only a few counts were recorded for this clone. V gene TRBV4-1 combines with J gene TRBJ1-1; 7 positions agree with TRBD1. V lost 1 base to trimming and J lost 3 bases; unmatched junction nucleotides: 8. The CDR3 is made up of 16 amino acids. CDR1 and CDR2 from the germline V gene are MGHRA and YSYEKL. The CDR3, as DNA: TGCGCCAGCAGCCAAGGACAGGGTGTGAGGGACACTGAAGCTTTCTTT. This sequence encodes CASSQGQGVRDTEAFF.

V usage is TRBV5-1 and J usage is TRBJ2-1; 9 bases align to TRBD1. Looked up from germline, CDR1 is SGHRS and CDR2 is YFSETQ. Germline trimming cut 2 bases from V and 5 bases from J; bases unmatched to any gene: 2. The CDR3 length is 14 residues. The DNA of the CDR3 is TGCGCCAGCAGCTTACAGGGGGCCAACAATGAGCAGTTCTTC. As protein: CASSLQGANNEQFF.

This clone is deemed medium-sized. The chain recombines TRBV4-1 with TRBJ2-7; the D is unclear. Trimming took 5 bases from V and 4 from J, leaving 9 bases between them. In germline, CDR1 is MGHRA, CDR2 YSYEKL. The CDR3 runs 12 residues. The CDR3 nucleotides are TGCGCCAGCAGCACGGACCAATACGAGCAGTACTTC. It encodes CASSTDQYEQYF.

The chain joins TRBV7-2 to TRBJ1-5, with TRBD1 matching over 8 bases. The CDR3 has 18 residues. J gave up 7 bases and V 3 bases, and 17 bases lay outside the gene matches. Germline assignment: CDR1 SGHTA and CDR2 FQGNSA. The CDR3 DNA is TGTGCCAGCAGCTTGTCAACGGGGCAGGGGGCGAGGAGGCAGCCCCAGCATTTT. Protein product: CASSLSTGQGARRQPQHF.

The rearrangement uses TRBV19 and TRBJ1-1; D gene uncertain. The CDR3 sequence is 15 residues long. Trimming cost V 5 bases and J 5 bases, with 18 bases left between them. Germline V gives CDR1 LNHDA, CDR2 SQIVND (reference sequence). The CDR3 sequence: CASSPVGRVGTEAFF. Written as DNA, the CDR3 is TGTGCCAGTAGTCCCGTAGGGAGAGTAGGGACTGAAGCTTTCTTT.

The genes are TRBV6-1 and TRBJ2-7, with no clear D. The ends were cut back, 6 bases at V and 3 bases at J, with 12 bases in the middle. The germline V gene encodes CDR1 MNHNS and CDR2 SASEGT. There are 13 residues in the CDR3. CDR3 in amino acids: CASSFFLDYEQYF. The CDR3 region has the DNA TGTGCCAGCAGCTTCTTCTTGGACTACGAGCAGTACTTC.

The chain uses TRBV7-9 and TRBJ1-5; D is unresolved. Germline V gene lookup returns CDR1 SEHNR and CDR2 FQNEAQ (reference sequence). This CDR3 has 14 amino acids. V was cut by 5 bases and J by 4 bases, with 12 bases left in between. The CDR3 DNA sequence: TGTGCCAGCAGCAATACGGACGGGAATCAGCCCCAGCATTTT. This encodes CASSNTDGNQPQHF.